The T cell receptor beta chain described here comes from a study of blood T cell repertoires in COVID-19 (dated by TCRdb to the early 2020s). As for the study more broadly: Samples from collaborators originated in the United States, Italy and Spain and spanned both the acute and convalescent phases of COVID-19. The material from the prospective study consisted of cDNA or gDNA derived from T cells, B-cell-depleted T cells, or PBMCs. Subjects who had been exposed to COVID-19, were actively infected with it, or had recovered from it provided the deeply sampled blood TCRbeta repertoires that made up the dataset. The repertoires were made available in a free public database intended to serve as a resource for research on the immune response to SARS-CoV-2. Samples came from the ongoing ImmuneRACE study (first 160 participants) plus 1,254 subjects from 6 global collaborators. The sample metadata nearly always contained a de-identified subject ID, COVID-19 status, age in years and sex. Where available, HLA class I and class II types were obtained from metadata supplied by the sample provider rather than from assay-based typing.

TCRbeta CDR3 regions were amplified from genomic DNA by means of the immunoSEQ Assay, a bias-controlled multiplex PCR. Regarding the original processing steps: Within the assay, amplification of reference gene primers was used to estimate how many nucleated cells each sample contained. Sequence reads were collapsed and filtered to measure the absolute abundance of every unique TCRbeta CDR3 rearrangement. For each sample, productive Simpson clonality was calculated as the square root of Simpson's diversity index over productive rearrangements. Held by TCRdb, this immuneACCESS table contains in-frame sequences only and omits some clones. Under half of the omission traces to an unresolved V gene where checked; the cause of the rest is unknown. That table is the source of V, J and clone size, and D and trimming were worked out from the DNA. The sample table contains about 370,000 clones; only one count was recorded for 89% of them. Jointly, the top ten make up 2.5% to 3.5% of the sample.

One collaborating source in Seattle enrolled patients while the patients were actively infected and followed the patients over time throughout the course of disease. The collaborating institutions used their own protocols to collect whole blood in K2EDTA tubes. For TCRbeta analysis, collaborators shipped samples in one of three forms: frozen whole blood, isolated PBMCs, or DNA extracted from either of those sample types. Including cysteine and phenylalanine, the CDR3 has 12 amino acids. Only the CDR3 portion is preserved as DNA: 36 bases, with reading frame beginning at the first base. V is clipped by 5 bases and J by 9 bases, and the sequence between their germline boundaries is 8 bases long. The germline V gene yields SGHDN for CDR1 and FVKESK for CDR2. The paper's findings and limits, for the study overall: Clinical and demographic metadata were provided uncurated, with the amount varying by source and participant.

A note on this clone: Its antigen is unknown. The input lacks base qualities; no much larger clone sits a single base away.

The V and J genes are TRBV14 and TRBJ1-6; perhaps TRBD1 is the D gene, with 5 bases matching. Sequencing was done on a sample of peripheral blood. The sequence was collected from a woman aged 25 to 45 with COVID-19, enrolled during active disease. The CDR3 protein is CASSTTVSPLHF. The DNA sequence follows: TGTGCCAGCAGCACGACAGTTTCACCCCTCCACTTT.